These T cell receptor beta chains were read from a single sample in a study of CD8 T cells in Susac syndrome. TCRdb reprocessed the immunoSEQ multiplex PCR reads via MiXCR and lists one record per CDR3 protein. The sample has a few hundred thousand distinct CDR3 sequences, approximately 85% seen once. Sequencing input: CD8+ T cells from PBMCs. The origin of the receptors is a human donor with multiple sclerosis. The CDR3 runs from the conserved cysteine through the conserved F or W. D genes are given only for firm matches. A row's size may be missing; if present it is once, few, many or a size class.

V gene	clone size	D gene	J gene	CDR3 DNA	CDR3 protein
TRBV5-6	once	TRBD1	TRBJ2-1	TGTGCCAGCAGCTTGGCACAGGGGTACAATGAGCAGTTCTTC	CASSLAQGYNEQFF
TRBV6-2/TRBV6-3	.	.	TRBJ2-2	TGTGCCAGCAGGTTGCTCCGGGAAACCGGGGAGCTGTTTTTT	CASRLLRETGELFF
TRBV5-6	once	.	TRBJ1-1	TGTGCCAGCAGCTTCACGGCGAACACTGAAGCTTTCTTT	CASSFTANTEAFF
TRBV2	.	TRBD2	TRBJ2-2	TGTGCCAGCAGTGAAATGGCTAGCGGAACTGATTACGGGGAGCTGTTTTTT	CASSEMASGTDYGELFF
TRBV4-3	.	TRBD1	TRBJ2-2	TGCGCCAGCAGCCCCTGGACAGGGAACACCGGGGAGCTGTTTTTT	CASSPWTGNTGELFF
TRBV11-2	.	.	TRBJ2-3	TGTGCCAGCAGCCCTACCGGGACTCCGCATTTAGATACGCAGTATTTT	CASSPTGTPHLDTQYF
TRBV7-2	.	.	TRBJ2-7	TGTGCCAGCAGCGGTTATGGCGGGGTCTCCTACGAGCAGTACTTC	CASSGYGGVSYEQYF
TRBV6-5	.	.	TRBJ1-1	TGTGCCAGCAGGATTTGGGGGTTAGGTGATTCTGAAGCTTTCTTT	CASRIWGLGDSEAFF
TRBV6-1	.	TRBD2	TRBJ2-7	TGTGCCAGCAGGGGACTAGCGGGAACAACCTACGAGCAGTACTTC	CASRGLAGTTYEQYF
TRBV27	.	TRBD2	TRBJ2-1	TGTGCCAGCAGTTTACCTTCTAGCGGGAGGGACAATGAGCAGTTCTTC	CASSLPSSGRDNEQFF
TRBV19	.	.	TRBJ2-1	TGTGCCAGTAGTTTAGGCCTCAATGAGCAGTTCTTC	CASSLGLNEQFF
TRBV10-3	.	.	TRBJ2-7	TGTGCCATCAGTGATATCTCAGGGGACTACGAGCAGTACTTC	CAISDISGDYEQYF
TRBV19	.	TRBD1	TRBJ1-1	TGTGCCAGTAGTGTGACGGGACAGTTGAACACTGAAGCTTTCTTT	CASSVTGQLNTEAFF
TRBV2	.	TRBD1	TRBJ2-7	TGTGCCAGCAGTGGCCGGGACAGGGTCCACGAGCAGTACTTC	CASSGRDRVHEQYF
TRBV7-6	.	TRBD1	TRBJ2-5	TGTGCCAGCAGCTCCGGGACAGATCAAGAGACCCAGTACTTC	CASSSGTDQETQYF
TRBV5-6	few	.	TRBJ2-1	TGTGCCAGCAGCTTGGCCAGCGGTGAGCAGTTCTTC	CASSLASGEQFF
TRBV7-9	.	.	TRBJ1-1	TGTGCCAGCAGCGGCATAAGTTTAGGGGTTCCAGGCACTGAAGCTTTCTTT	CASSGISLGVPGTEAFF
TRBV30	.	.	TRBJ1-1	TGTGCCTGGAGTGTACCGGGACCTTCCACTGAAGCTTTCTTT	CAWSVPGPSTEAFF
TRBV7-9	.	.	TRBJ2-7	TGTGCCAGCAGCTCAGGATCATACTACGAGCAGTACTTC	CASSSGSYYEQYF
TRBV7-9	few	TRBD2	TRBJ2-1	TGTGCCAGCAGATCGGGGACTAGCGAGGCTAATGAGCAGTTCTTC	CASRSGTSEANEQFF
TRBV6-2/TRBV6-3	.	.	TRBJ2-2	TGTGCCAGCGGGCACGAGGTAGTCAGCATCAGGGTTGGCGGGGAGCTGTTTTTT	CASGHEVVSIRVGGELFF
TRBV15	.	TRBD1	TRBJ2-2	TGTGCCACCAGCAACAGGGGCTGGAACGGGGAGCTGTTTTTT	CATSNRGWNGELFF
TRBV9	few	.	TRBJ1-2	TGTGCCAGCAGCGTAGCGTCTAACTATGGCTACACCTTC	CASSVASNYGYTF
TRBV12-3/TRBV12-4	.	.	TRBJ2-3	TGTGCCAGCAGCATCCCGGAGACGGATACGCAGTATTTT	CASSIPETDTQYF
TRBV6-1	.	.	TRBJ2-1	TGTGCCAGCAGCGTACCCCCGGGCTCCTACAATGAGCAGTTCTTC	CASSVPPGSYNEQFF
TRBV9	.	TRBD2	TRBJ2-1	TGTGCCAGCAGCGAGAGGGGACTAGCGGGAGGTACCAATGAGCAGTTCTTC	CASSERGLAGGTNEQFF
TRBV25-1	.	.	TRBJ2-7	TGTGCCAGCAGTCCCGGGTGGGGCAGTTCCTACGAGCAGTACTTC	CASSPGWGSSYEQYF
TRBV6-2/TRBV6-3	.	.	TRBJ2-3	TGTGCCAGCAGCGGCCGAGGCGGGACTAGCACAGATACGCAGTATTTT	CASSGRGGTSTDTQYF
TRBV28	.	.	TRBJ2-3	TGTGCCAGCAACGATCAGGGGAGGCCCTCGACAGATACGCAGTATTTT	CASNDQGRPSTDTQYF
TRBV5-6	.	.	TRBJ2-1	TGTGCCAGCAGCTGGGGGGAGATCATGAATGAGCAGTTCTTC	CASSWGEIMNEQFF
TRBV28	.	.	TRBJ1-1	TGTGCCAGCAGTTTCCTTGGACTTCAGGGCGATGTCACTGAAGCTTTCTTT	CASSFLGLQGDVTEAFF
TRBV12-3/TRBV12-4	.	.	TRBJ2-1	TGTGCCAGCAGTTTACCGGGTCCGGGGGCCCCTAAGGAGAATGAGCAGTTCTTC	CASSLPGPGAPKENEQFF
TRBV6-5	.	.	TRBJ2-7	TGTGCCAGCAGTTATCGCAGTGCAGCCCAGGGCTACGAGCAGTACTTC	CASSYRSAAQGYEQYF
TRBV24-1	.	TRBD1	TRBJ1-1	TGTGCCACAAGTTCCGGGACAGCAACTGAAGCTTTCTTT	CATSSGTATEAFF
TRBV3-1	.	.	TRBJ2-5	TGTGCCAGCAGCCGAGGGCATTGGTGGGAGACCCAGTACTTC	CASSRGHWWETQYF
TRBV27	.	.	TRBJ2-1	TGTGCCAGCAGCCCTTTCACCTACAATGAGCAGTTCTTC	CASSPFTYNEQFF
TRBV7-9	.	TRBD2	TRBJ2-7	TGTGCCAGCAGCTTAGGTAGCGGGAGGGCCCGCGAGCAGTACTTC	CASSLGSGRAREQYF
TRBV20-1	once	TRBD2	TRBJ2-1	TGCAGTGCAGAGACCGCGGGAGATTCCAATGAGCAGTTCTTC	CSAETAGDSNEQFF
TRBV13	.	.	TRBJ1-1	TGTGCCAGCAGCCCTGCACCGAACACTGAAGCTTTCTTT	CASSPAPNTEAFF